These T cell receptor beta chains were read from a single sample in a study of blood T cell repertoires in COVID-19. Sequenced by immunoSEQ multiplex PCR; TCRdb stores in-frame clones only, minus some. Of 160,000 or so clones listed, around 80% are singletons. Sequencing was done on a sample of peripheral blood. The source of these receptors is a man in his sixties with active or convalescent COVID-19. The CDR3 runs from the conserved cysteine through the conserved F or W. A D gene is named only where the DNA matches it firmly. Expanded clones are given a class, and other clones once, few, many or no size at all.

clone size: NA; V gene: TRBV28; D gene: TRBD2; J gene: TRBJ2-7; CDR3 protein: CASSWEISGRNEQYF; CDR3 DNA: TGTGCCAGCAGTTGGGAGATTAGCGGGAGGAACGAGCAGTACTTC
clone size: NA; V gene: TRBV7-9; D gene: NA; J gene: TRBJ2-2; CDR3 protein: CASWPGTYPNTGELFF; CDR3 DNA: TGTGCCAGTTGGCCCGGGACTTACCCTAACACCGGGGAGCTGTTTTTT
clone size: NA; V gene: TRBV28; D gene: TRBD1; J gene: TRBJ1-6; CDR3 protein: CASRDAQGAKANSPLHF; CDR3 DNA: TGTGCCAGCAGAGACGCACAGGGGGCTAAGGCGAATTCACCCCTCCACTTT
clone size: NA; V gene: TRBV24-1; D gene: TRBD1; J gene: TRBJ2-1; CDR3 protein: CATSEQTGVNEQFF; CDR3 DNA: TGTGCCACCAGTGAGCAGACAGGGGTCAATGAGCAGTTCTTC
clone size: NA; V gene: TRBV9; D gene: TRBD1; J gene: TRBJ1-2; CDR3 protein: CASSVVDRGLYGYTF; CDR3 DNA: TGTGCCAGCAGCGTAGTGGACAGGGGGCTTTATGGCTACACCTTC
clone size: NA; V gene: TRBV12-5; D gene: TRBD1; J gene: TRBJ2-1; CDR3 protein: CASGPTGAEQFF; CDR3 DNA: TGTGCTAGTGGACCGACAGGGGCTGAGCAGTTCTTC
clone size: few; V gene: TRBV2; D gene: NA; J gene: TRBJ1-2; CDR3 protein: CASIQGARVGYGYTF; CDR3 DNA: TGTGCCAGCATCCAGGGCGCGAGAGTAGGATATGGCTACACCTTC
clone size: NA; V gene: TRBV19; D gene: NA; J gene: TRBJ2-1; CDR3 protein: CASSLLPSERIYEQFF; CDR3 DNA: TGTGCCAGTAGTCTCCTCCCGTCAGAGCGGATCTATGAGCAGTTCTTC
clone size: NA; V gene: TRBV5-1; D gene: TRBD1; J gene: TRBJ2-1; CDR3 protein: CASSQDRGDNEQFF; CDR3 DNA: TGCGCCAGCAGCCAGGACAGGGGCGACAATGAGCAGTTCTTC
clone size: NA; V gene: TRBV7-2; D gene: TRBD2; J gene: TRBJ2-7; CDR3 protein: CASSPGLAGGLNEQYF; CDR3 DNA: TGTGCCAGCAGCCCAGGCCTAGCGGGAGGACTTAACGAGCAGTACTTC
clone size: NA; V gene: TRBV12-3/TRBV12-4; D gene: NA; J gene: TRBJ2-5; CDR3 protein: CASSGQPQETQYF; CDR3 DNA: TGTGCCAGCAGCGGACAGCCACAAGAGACCCAGTACTTC
clone size: NA; V gene: TRBV6-5; D gene: TRBD1; J gene: TRBJ2-1; CDR3 protein: CASNLDREAYNEQFF; CDR3 DNA: TGTGCCAGCAACCTGGACAGGGAAGCTTACAATGAGCAGTTCTTC
clone size: NA; V gene: TRBV10-2; D gene: TRBD1; J gene: TRBJ2-7; CDR3 protein: CASLQGATYEQYF; CDR3 DNA: TGCGCCAGCTTACAGGGGGCTACCTACGAGCAGTACTTC
clone size: NA; V gene: TRBV2; D gene: NA; J gene: TRBJ2-1; CDR3 protein: CASQDSGREKFF; CDR3 DNA: TGTGCCAGCCAGGATAGCGGCCGTGAAAAGTTCTTC
clone size: NA; V gene: TRBV7-2; D gene: TRBD2; J gene: TRBJ2-7; CDR3 protein: CASSKDPSGGYEQYF; CDR3 DNA: TGTGCCAGCTCCAAAGATCCTAGCGGGGGCTACGAGCAGTACTTC
clone size: NA; V gene: TRBV4-1; D gene: TRBD1; J gene: TRBJ1-2; CDR3 protein: CASSQDRDRGPHGYTF; CDR3 DNA: TGCGCCAGCAGCCAAGATCGGGACAGGGGGCCCCATGGCTACACCTTC
clone size: NA; V gene: TRBV6-6; D gene: TRBD2; J gene: TRBJ2-3; CDR3 protein: CASSSGLAGNTDTQYF; CDR3 DNA: TGTGCCAGCAGTTCCGGACTAGCGGGAAACACAGATACGCAGTATTTT
clone size: once; V gene: TRBV12-3/TRBV12-4; D gene: NA; J gene: TRBJ1-1; CDR3 protein: CASREQLNTEAFF; CDR3 DNA: TGTGCCAGCAGGGAACAGCTTAACACTGAAGCTTTCTTT
clone size: NA; V gene: TRBV6-6; D gene: TRBD1; J gene: TRBJ1-1; CDR3 protein: CASSLQGMNTEAFF; CDR3 DNA: TGTGCCAGCAGTCTACAGGGGATGAACACTGAAGCTTTCTTT
clone size: NA; V gene: TRBV11-3; D gene: TRBD1; J gene: TRBJ2-1; CDR3 protein: CASSPDRGHNEQFF; CDR3 DNA: TGTGCCAGCAGCCCTGACAGGGGGCACAATGAGCAGTTCTTC
clone size: NA; V gene: TRBV11-2; D gene: NA; J gene: TRBJ1-1; CDR3 protein: CASSSFVGTGARTEAFF; CDR3 DNA: TGTGCCAGCAGCTCCTTTGTGGGGACTGGGGCAAGGACTGAAGCTTTCTTT
clone size: NA; V gene: TRBV6-5; D gene: TRBD1; J gene: TRBJ1-5; CDR3 protein: CASIETGGGNQPQHF; CDR3 DNA: TGTGCCAGCATCGAAACAGGGGGCGGCAATCAGCCCCAGCATTTT
clone size: NA; V gene: TRBV12-3/TRBV12-4; D gene: NA; J gene: TRBJ1-5; CDR3 protein: CASSSGEDQPQHF; CDR3 DNA: TGTGCCAGCAGTTCAGGGGAAGATCAGCCCCAGCATTTT
clone size: NA; V gene: TRBV7-9; D gene: NA; J gene: TRBJ2-7; CDR3 protein: CASSPPGGSPYEQYF; CDR3 DNA: TGTGCCAGCAGCCCACCCGGGGGTAGCCCCTACGAGCAGTACTTC
clone size: NA; V gene: TRBV5-1; D gene: TRBD2; J gene: TRBJ2-5; CDR3 protein: CASSLLGLDQETQYF; CDR3 DNA: TGCGCCAGCAGCCTTCTAGGACTAGATCAAGAGACCCAGTACTTC
clone size: NA; V gene: TRBV28; D gene: NA; J gene: TRBJ1-1; CDR3 protein: CASSFGWGANTEAFF; CDR3 DNA: TGTGCCAGCAGTTTTGGCTGGGGAGCGAACACTGAAGCTTTCTTT
clone size: NA; V gene: TRBV28; D gene: TRBD1; J gene: TRBJ1-2; CDR3 protein: CASSETGAFVYGYTF; CDR3 DNA: TGTGCCAGCAGTGAGACAGGGGCCTTTGTTTATGGCTACACCTTC
clone size: NA; V gene: TRBV29-1; D gene: TRBD1; J gene: TRBJ1-1; CDR3 protein: CSAWATGARRTEAFF; CDR3 DNA: TGCAGCGCCTGGGCTACAGGGGCTCGGCGGACTGAAGCTTTCTTT
clone size: NA; V gene: TRBV5-1; D gene: NA; J gene: TRBJ1-4; CDR3 protein: CASSFEGGGEKLFF; CDR3 DNA: TGCGCCAGCAGCTTCGAAGGCGGGGGTGAAAAACTGTTTTTT
clone size: NA; V gene: TRBV19; D gene: TRBD1; J gene: TRBJ2-3; CDR3 protein: CASRFGQGATAGTQYF; CDR3 DNA: TGTGCCAGTAGATTCGGACAGGGGGCTACCGCAGGTACGCAGTATTTT
clone size: once; V gene: TRBV6-1; D gene: NA; J gene: TRBJ1-3; CDR3 protein: CASSEAEGSRSGNTIYF; CDR3 DNA: TGTGCCAGCAGTGAAGCGGAGGGCTCCCGCTCTGGAAACACCATATATTTT
clone size: NA; V gene: TRBV5-6; D gene: TRBD1; J gene: TRBJ1-2; CDR3 protein: CASSKDRVYGYTF; CDR3 DNA: TGTGCCAGCAGCAAAGACAGGGTGTATGGCTACACCTTC
clone size: NA; V gene: TRBV24-1; D gene: TRBD2; J gene: TRBJ2-7; CDR3 protein: CAMTSGSVDEQYF; CDR3 DNA: TGTGCCATGACTAGCGGGAGCGTCGACGAGCAGTACTTC
clone size: NA; V gene: TRBV18; D gene: TRBD1; J gene: TRBJ2-7; CDR3 protein: CASSPAQGAENEQYF; CDR3 DNA: TGTGCCAGCTCACCAGCACAGGGGGCTGAAAACGAGCAGTACTTC
clone size: NA; V gene: TRBV9; D gene: TRBD2; J gene: TRBJ2-1; CDR3 protein: CASSPRGSGGTPSYNEQFF; CDR3 DNA: TGTGCCAGCAGCCCAAGGGGTAGCGGGGGGACACCATCCTACAATGAGCAGTTCTTC
clone size: once; V gene: TRBV2; D gene: TRBD1; J gene: TRBJ2-7; CDR3 protein: CASSGDRGEQYF; CDR3 DNA: TGTGCCAGCAGCGGGGACAGGGGCGAGCAGTACTTC
clone size: NA; V gene: TRBV7-3; D gene: NA; J gene: TRBJ1-6; CDR3 protein: CASSSDRDSPLHF; CDR3 DNA: TGTGCCAGCAGCTCCGACCGGGATTCACCCCTCCACTTT
clone size: NA; V gene: TRBV5-1; D gene: NA; J gene: TRBJ1-2; CDR3 protein: CASAEGRRNYGYTF; CDR3 DNA: TGCGCCAGCGCCGAGGGCAGGCGTAACTATGGCTACACCTTC
clone size: NA; V gene: TRBV6-1; D gene: NA; J gene: TRBJ2-1; CDR3 protein: CATIEEQRGNEQFF; CDR3 DNA: TGTGCCACCATTGAAGAGCAAAGGGGGAATGAGCAGTTCTTC
clone size: NA; V gene: TRBV12-1; D gene: NA; J gene: TRBJ1-5; CDR3 protein: CASSFDYSNQPQHF; CDR3 DNA: TGTGCCAGCAGCTTTGACTATAGCAATCAGCCCCAGCATTTT